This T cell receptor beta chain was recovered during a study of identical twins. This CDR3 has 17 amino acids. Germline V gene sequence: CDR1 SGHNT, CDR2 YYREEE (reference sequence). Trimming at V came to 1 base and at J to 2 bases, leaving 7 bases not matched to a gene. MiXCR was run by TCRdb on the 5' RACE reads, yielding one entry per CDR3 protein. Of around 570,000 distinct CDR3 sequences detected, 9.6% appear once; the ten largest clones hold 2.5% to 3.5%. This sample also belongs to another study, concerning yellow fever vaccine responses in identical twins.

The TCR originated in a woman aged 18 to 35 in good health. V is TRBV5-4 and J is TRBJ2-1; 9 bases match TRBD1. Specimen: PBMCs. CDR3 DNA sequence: TGTGCCAGCAGCTTGACAGGGGGCAAAAGAACCTACAATGAGCAGTTCTTC. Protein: CASSLTGGKRTYNEQFF.